These T cell receptor beta chains were read from a single sample in a study of blood T cells in healthy people across ages. TCRdb redid the calling of the 5' RACE reads with MiXCR, one entry per CDR3 protein. Of around 1,600,000 distinct CDR3 sequences listed, about 42% are singletons. Material: blood. Every receptor here comes from a woman aged 18-29 years in good health. CDR3s include the opening cysteine and the closing phenylalanine or tryptophan. Fields, in order: J gene, D gene, clone size, V gene, CDR3 DNA, CDR3 protein. The D gene is left open where the match is weak. The listing skips clone size in some rows; elsewhere it reads once, few, many or a size class.

TRBJ2-7	-	-	TRBV5-1	TGCGCCAGCAGCTTGGCCGGGACCGGGGCTCGCGAGCAGTACTTC	CASSLAGTGAREQYF
TRBJ2-5	TRBD1	-	TRBV25-1	TGTGCCAGCAGTGATCGACAGGGGTTAAACAATGAGCAGTACTTC	CASSDRQGLNNEQYF
TRBJ2-3	TRBD2	few	TRBV7-2	TGTGCCAGCAGCTTCCAGGGACTAGCGGGAGAGGCTACGCAGTATTTT	CASSFQGLAGEATQYF
TRBJ2-1	TRBD2	-	TRBV6-5	TGTGCCAGCAGTTACTCGCCTTTGCGGGGGAGCTCCTACAATGAGCAGTTCTTC	CASSYSPLRGSSYNEQFF
TRBJ1-2	TRBD1	few	TRBV10-3	TGTGCCATCAGGGGGGACAGCGGACCCTATGGCTACACCTTC	CAIRGDSGPYGYTF
TRBJ2-7	TRBD1	-	TRBV6-1	TGTGCCAGCAGTGAAGGCCCGACAGGGTCCGACGAGCAGTACTTC	CASSEGPTGSDEQYF
TRBJ2-6	TRBD1	-	TRBV19	TGTGCCAGTAGCGATGGACAGGGGGTCTCTGGGGCCAACGTCCTGACTTTC	CASSDGQGVSGANVLTF
TRBJ2-3	-	-	TRBV9	TGTGCCAGCAGCTACGATTCGGAGAGAAGCACAGATACGCAGTATTTT	CASSYDSERSTDTQYF
TRBJ2-7	TRBD1	few	TRBV7-9	TGTGCCAGCAGCTTAGCGGCAGGGGGATTCTACGAGCAGTACTTC	CASSLAAGGFYEQYF
TRBJ1-1	-	-	TRBV29-1	TGCAGCGTTAACCGACGGCTAACGAACACTGAAGCTTTCTTT	CSVNRRLTNTEAFF
TRBJ2-1	TRBD2	few	TRBV20-1	TGCAGTGCTAGACTAGCGGGGAGTGAGCAGTTCTTC	CSARLAGSEQFF
TRBJ2-7	TRBD2	few	TRBV7-8	TGTGCCAGCAGCCGACTAGCGGGAGGTTACTACGAGCAGTACTTC	CASSRLAGGYYEQYF
TRBJ2-1	-	few	TRBV11-2	TGTGCCAGCAGCTTAGGAGGGTCGCGGGTCAATGAGCAGTTCTTC	CASSLGGSRVNEQFF
TRBJ2-5	-	-	TRBV25-1	TGTGCCAGCAGTGAATATGGCAGGACAGCTCAAGAGACCCAGTACTTC	CASSEYGRTAQETQYF
TRBJ2-1	TRBD2	-	TRBV9	TGTGCCAGCAGCGTAGTCTCTAGCGGGGGGGATGAGCAGTTCTTC	CASSVVSSGGDEQFF
TRBJ1-5	-	-	TRBV27	TGTGCCAGTTCCTACGCGGGTAACGGCAATCAGCCCCAGCATTTT	CASSYAGNGNQPQHF
TRBJ2-4	-	-	TRBV29-1	TGCAGCGCACGTATCCAAAACATTCAGTACTTC	CSARIQNIQYF
TRBJ1-2	-	-	TRBV12-3/TRBV12-4	TGTGCCAGCGGCGAAATCTATGGCTACACCTTC	CASGEIYGYTF
TRBJ1-2	-	-	TRBV27	TGTGCCAGCAGGGACGGACAAGGATCCACTGGCTACACCTTC	CASRDGQGSTGYTF
TRBJ1-1	-	-	TRBV6-5	TGTGCCAGCAGTGCCTCCCAGGCGAACACTGAAGCTTTCTTT	CASSASQANTEAFF
TRBJ2-1	-	-	TRBV15	TGTGCCACCAGCAAGGAAGCTAGCCTCTACAATGAGCAGTTCTTC	CATSKEASLYNEQFF
TRBJ2-7	TRBD2	-	TRBV30	TGTGCTTTGGATAGCGGGGGGTCCTACGAGCAGTACTTC	CALDSGGSYEQYF
TRBJ2-1	TRBD2	-	TRBV7-2	TGTGCCAGCAGGTTCAATCGGGGGGGTTACAATGAGCAGTTCTTC	CASRFNRGGYNEQFF
TRBJ1-4	TRBD1	-	TRBV7-9	TGTGCCAGCAGCAGAGGGACAGGGGGCTTAAGGGAAAAACTGTTTTTT	CASSRGTGGLREKLFF
TRBJ2-7	-	-	TRBV5-1	TGCGCCAGCAGCGCCCGAAGGCGGGACAAGACCTACGAGCAGTACTTC	CASSARRRDKTYEQYF
TRBJ2-2	-	many	TRBV5-1	TGTGCCAGCAGCTTAGGGGGGACGAACACCGGGGAGCTGTTTTTT	CASSLGGTNTGELFF
TRBJ2-3	-	-	TRBV29-1	TGCAGCGTTTCCAACGTGGAGGGGCGATCCCTCACAGATACGCAGTATTTT	CSVSNVEGRSLTDTQYF
TRBJ2-7	-	-	TRBV15	TGTACCACCAGCAGAGCCAGACAGTCCTACGAGCAGTACTTC	CTTSRARQSYEQYF
TRBJ1-6	-	few	TRBV6-1	TGTGCCAGCAGTACGGGACTGACGAGCTCCTATAATTCACCCCTCCACTTT	CASSTGLTSSYNSPLHF
TRBJ2-6	-	few	TRBV4-1	TGCGCCAGCAGCCATCCCGGAACGGGCTCTGGGGCCAACGTCCTGACTTTC	CASSHPGTGSGANVLTF
TRBJ1-4	TRBD1	-	TRBV18	TGTGCCAGCTCGGAGGGACAGGGACGGGCGGAAAAACTGTTTTTT	CASSEGQGRAEKLFF
TRBJ1-2	-	few	TRBV4-1	TGCGCCAGCAGCCAAGATCATTTGGGGGTTCTTGGCTACACCTTC	CASSQDHLGVLGYTF
TRBJ2-1	TRBD1	-	TRBV30	TGTGCCTGGAGCTTATCCGGACAGGGTGAAAGGAATGAGCAGTTCTTC	CAWSLSGQGERNEQFF
TRBJ2-1	TRBD1	few	TRBV29-1	TGCAGCGTTGTTAATGGACAGGCAACCTACAGTGAGCAGTTCTTC	CSVVNGQATYSEQFF
TRBJ2-5	-	-	TRBV12-3/TRBV12-4	TGTGCCAGCAGTCAGGCTACTCAAGAGACCCAGTACTTC	CASSQATQETQYF
TRBJ1-1	TRBD1	-	TRBV20-1	TGCAGTGCTAGAGATCCGGCCGGCGCCTCAGGGGGAGCTTTCTTT	CSARDPAGASGGAFF